This TCR beta chain appears in the sequencing data of a study of cytomegalovirus exposure and HLA in healthy donors. Study-wide findings and caveats: Later on, an analysis tied 18,000 or so TCR beta sequences to HLA alleles at 0.05 false discovery rate.

The PCR was carried out with 60 Vbeta primers and 13 Jbeta primers. TCRdb's copy holds only in-frame clones and misses some; the assay was immunoSEQ multiplex PCR. The sample records approximately 110,000 clones, about four fifths being singletons. J gave up 0 bases and V 4 bases, and 5 bases lay outside the gene matches. The CDR3 is 16 amino acids. The germline V gene has CDR1 SGHRS and CDR2 YFSETQ. As concerns this clone: Its target is not known.

Sequencing was performed on PBMCs. This chain links TRBV5-1 with TRBJ2-3, with 10 bases matching TRBD2. The receptor's source is a woman aged 18 to 35 in good health and CMV-seropositive. The CDR3 DNA is TGCGCCAGCAGCCCTGGACTAGCGGCTAGCACAGATACGCAGTATTTT. Its translation: CASSPGLAASTDTQYF.